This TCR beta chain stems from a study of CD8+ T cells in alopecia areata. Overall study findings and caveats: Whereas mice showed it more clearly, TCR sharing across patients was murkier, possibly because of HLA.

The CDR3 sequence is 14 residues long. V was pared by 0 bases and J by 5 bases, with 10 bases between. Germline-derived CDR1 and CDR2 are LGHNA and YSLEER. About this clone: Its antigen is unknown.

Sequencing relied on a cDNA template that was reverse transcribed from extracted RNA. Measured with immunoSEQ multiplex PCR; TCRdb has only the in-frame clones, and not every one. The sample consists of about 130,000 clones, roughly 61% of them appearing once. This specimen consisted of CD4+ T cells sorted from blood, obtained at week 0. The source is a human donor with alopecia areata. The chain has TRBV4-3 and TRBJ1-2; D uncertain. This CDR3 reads CASSQDLRAYGYTF. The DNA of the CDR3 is TGCGCCAGCAGCCAAGATTTACGAGCGTATGGCTACACCTTC.